This TCR beta chain was sequenced during a study of shared clonotypes between healthy human individuals (TCRdb year 2020). About the investigation overall: The cohort included three men and a couple of women between 18 and 49 years of age. To increase sequencing depth and limit assay-specific biases, different laboratories used diverse techniques to prepare libraries and sequence TCR repertoires. For each donor, three plates each were used for CD4 naive and CD4 memory, two plates were used for CD8 naive, and one plate was used for CD8 memory. Leukapheresis yielded between about 0.85 and 9.5 billion PBMCs per donor. The study deeply sequenced blood TCR repertoires of about five healthy adults to estimate repertoire size and the extent of clonotype sharing between individuals.

V gives up 3 bases and J gives up 3 bases, and the segment between their germline ends measures 4 bases. Counted from cysteine to phenylalanine, this CDR3 has 11 amino acids. The sequence is cut down to CDR3 DNA, 33 bases in frame from base 1. CDR1 and CDR2, per the germline V gene (reference sequence), are SGHNT and YYREEE. TCR CDR3 regions were amplified from genomic DNA by multiplex PCR using the deep immunoSEQ assay. For each cell subset, the extracted genomic DNA was distributed evenly across all wells of several immunoSEQ 96-well plates, and each plate served as one replicate. For sorted subsets, each replicate PCR was loaded with 200 ng genomic DNA, equivalent to 30,000 or so T cell genomes. Purified libraries were quantified with a Qubit 3.0 fluorometer, sized on a Bioanalyzer 2100, and re-quantified with the KAPA Library Quantification kit. Every immunoSEQ 96-well plate was sequenced on a dedicated single-read 150-cycle Illumina NextSeq 550 flow cell. Regarding the original processing steps: Because only junctional sequences without quality scores were contained in the immunoSEQ output, filtering matching that applied to full-length reads could not be performed. Sequences were annotated with PyIR, a Python wrapper for IgBLAST v1.9, and V/J genes and CDR3 were assigned using IMGT germline references. Reads were filtered out if the reads had weak V/J assignments (E-value above 1e-6), no CDR3, stop codons, out-of-frame junctions, or ambiguous translated residues. A V3J clonotype was defined by an identical inferred V gene, J gene, and CDR3 amino acid sequence. The percentage overlap between two repertoires was calculated by dividing the number of shared unique clonotypes by the size of the smaller repertoire. Three approaches were used to assess repertoire richness: RTK rarefaction, the Chao1 estimator, and Recon v2.1 estimates of unobserved clonotypes. Generation probabilities for all TCRbeta clonotypes obtained by the gDNA method from a handful of donors were computed using OLGA. In TCRdb, the immuneACCESS table is reduced to in-frame sequences with V and J assigned. These tables do not hold every clone; where another copy was compared, an unresolved V gene accounts for under half, and the others remain unexplained. V and J calls and clone size are copied from that table; D and trimming were computed from the DNA. The sample includes some 1,900,000 clones, with approximately 94% observed a single time. Together, the top ten hold approximately 1.2% of the sample.

CD8 naive samples were CD45RO-negative cells positively selected for CCR7, giving a CD45RA+CCR7+ population that excluded TemRA cells. Healthy HIV-negative adults with no recently reported acute infections or vaccinations were included as donors. Every donor was a Caucasian adult living in Nashville, Tennessee, USA. Blood was obtained by leukapheresis, after which PBMCs were separated by Ficoll-Histopaque density gradient centrifugation and cryopreserved in liquid nitrogen vapor phase. Analytical flow cytometry was used to check the purity and quantity of each magnetically sorted T cell population. Genomic DNA was isolated from each sorted fraction and quantified by UV absorbance on a Nanodrop 2000c. Concerning this clone: Its cognate antigen has yet to be identified. No base quality values were provided; no much bigger clone lies one nucleotide off. The same CDR3 can be traced to other DNA sequences in this sample.

On the study overall, not on this receptor specifically: Based on pairwise subsampling, the degree of clonotype sharing among donors was expected to be affected by sequencing depth. Incomplete sequencing was indicated by rarefaction of sorted-subset datasets, despite the large sequencing depth. Clonotypes shared by all four sorted-subset donors showed higher generation probabilities than non-shared clonotypes. The small number of donors limited the genetic and exposure-history diversity represented. When a few donors were compared, the shared fraction of clonotypes was about 5% for naive CD4, 3.5% to 4% for naive CD8, 2% to 2.5% for memory CD4, and roughly 0.4% for memory CD8. Naive subsets generally had larger estimated clonotype richness than memory subsets did. Sampling was restricted to blood, and TCR repertoires in tissues likely differ from the TCR repertoires found in blood.

This TCR came from a man aged 18 to 30 in good health. The sequenced sample was naive CD8+ T cells sorted from blood. The cell subset or site label, as the study defines it: CD45RA+CCR7+. Recombination joined TRBV5-4 with TRBJ2-7; no D gene can be assigned with confidence. Here is the DNA: TGTGCCAGCAGCTCGGACTACGAGCAGTACTTC. This is translated as CASSSDYEQYF. The full variable domain, with segments outside the CDR3 supplied by the reference TRBV5-4 and TRBJ2-7 proteins, appears as ETGVTQSPTHLIKTRGQQVTLRCSSQSGHNTVSWYQQALGQGPQFIFQYYREEENGRGNFPPRFSGLQFPNYSSELNVNALELDDSALYLCASSSDYEQYFGPGTRLTVT.